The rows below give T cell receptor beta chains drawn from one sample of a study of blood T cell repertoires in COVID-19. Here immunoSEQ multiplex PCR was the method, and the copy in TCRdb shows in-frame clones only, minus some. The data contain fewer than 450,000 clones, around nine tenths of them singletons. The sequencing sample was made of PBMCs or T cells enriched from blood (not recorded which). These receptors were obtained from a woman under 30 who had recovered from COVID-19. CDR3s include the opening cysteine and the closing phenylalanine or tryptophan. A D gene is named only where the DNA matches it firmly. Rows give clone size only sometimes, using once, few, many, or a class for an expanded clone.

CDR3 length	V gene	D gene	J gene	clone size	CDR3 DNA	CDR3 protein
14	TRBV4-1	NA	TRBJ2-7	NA	TGCGCCAGCAGCCAGAGACACGGCTCCTACGAGCAGTACTTC	CASSQRHGSYEQYF
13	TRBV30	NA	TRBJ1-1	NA	TGTGCCTGGGCGCGGGACCCGAACACTGAAGCTTTCTTT	CAWARDPNTEAFF
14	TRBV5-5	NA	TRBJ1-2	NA	TGTGCCAGCAGCTTTACAGCCTCTAACTATGGCTACACCTTC	CASSFTASNYGYTF
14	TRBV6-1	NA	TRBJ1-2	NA	TGTGCCAGCAGTGAAGTGGGCGGGGGCAGTGGCTACACCTTC	CASSEVGGGSGYTF
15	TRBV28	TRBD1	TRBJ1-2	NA	TGTGCCAGCAGTTTGGTTAGGACAGGGGGCTATGGCTACACCTTC	CASSLVRTGGYGYTF
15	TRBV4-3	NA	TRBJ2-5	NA	TGCGCCAGCAGCCAAGATCTGGGGCAGGGAGAGACCCAGTACTTC	CASSQDLGQGETQYF
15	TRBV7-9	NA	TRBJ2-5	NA	TGTGCCAGCAGCTCCAACAGGGCACCCCAAGAGACCCAGTACTTC	CASSSNRAPQETQYF
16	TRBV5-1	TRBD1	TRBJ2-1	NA	TGCGCCAGCAGCTTTTGGGGACAGTTGGGATACAATGAGCAGTTCTTC	CASSFWGQLGYNEQFF
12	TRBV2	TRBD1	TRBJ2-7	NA	TGTGCCGGGGGACAGTTTCCCTACGAGCAGTACTTC	CAGGQFPYEQYF
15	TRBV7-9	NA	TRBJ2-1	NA	TGTGCCAGCAGCGGGACTGCTGCCTTTCGGGATGAGCAGTTCTTC	CASSGTAAFRDEQFF
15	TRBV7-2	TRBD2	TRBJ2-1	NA	TGTGCCAGCAGCCGGATTAGCGGGTATAGCAATGAGCAGTTCTTC	CASSRISGYSNEQFF
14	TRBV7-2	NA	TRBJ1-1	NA	TGTGCCAGCAGCTTAGTGGGGCTGGGGACTGAAGCTTTCTTT	CASSLVGLGTEAFF
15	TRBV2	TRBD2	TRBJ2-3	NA	TGTGCCAGCAGACGAGGACTAGCGGGTGCAGATACGCAGTATTTT	CASRRGLAGADTQYF
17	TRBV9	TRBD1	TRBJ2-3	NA	TGTGCCAGCAGCGACCTCGGACAGGGGTGGAGAACAGATACGCAGTATTTT	CASSDLGQGWRTDTQYF
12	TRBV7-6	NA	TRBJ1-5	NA	TGTGCCAGCACCAACCCGGGACAGCCCCAGCATTTT	CASTNPGQPQHF
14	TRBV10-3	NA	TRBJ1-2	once	TGTGCCATCAGTGAGTCTATTTCCCCGAGGGGCTACACCTTC	CAISESISPRGYTF
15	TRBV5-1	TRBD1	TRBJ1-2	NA	TGCGCCAGCAGCTTGTCTCCGGGACAGCGGAATGGCTACACCTTC	CASSLSPGQRNGYTF
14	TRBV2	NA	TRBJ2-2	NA	TGTGCCAGCAGTGTGGAGCGTAACACCGGGGAGCTGTTTTTT	CASSVERNTGELFF
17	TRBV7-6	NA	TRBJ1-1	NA	TGTGCCAGCAGCTCCCTGGGTCCGGCAGGGGCGAACACTGAAGCTTTCTTT	CASSSLGPAGANTEAFF
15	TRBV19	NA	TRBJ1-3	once	TGTGCCAGTAGTATGGACATTTCCTCTGGAAACACCATATATTTT	CASSMDISSGNTIYF
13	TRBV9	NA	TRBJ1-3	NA	TGTGCCAGCAGCGTATCGGTTGGAAACACCATATATTTT	CASSVSVGNTIYF
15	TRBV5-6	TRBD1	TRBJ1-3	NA	TGTGCCAGCAGCGGCCGGACAGGGATGGGAAACACCATATATTTT	CASSGRTGMGNTIYF
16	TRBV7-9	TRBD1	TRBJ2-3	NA	TGTGCCAGCAGCTTAGTTTACAGGGGAGACACAGATACGCAGTATTTT	CASSLVYRGDTDTQYF
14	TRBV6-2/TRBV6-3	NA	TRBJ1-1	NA	TGTGCCAGCAGTTATGGGGCCGGAGAGACTGAAGCTTTCTTT	CASSYGAGETEAFF
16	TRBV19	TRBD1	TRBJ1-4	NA	TGTGCCAGTAGTATAGGGGACAGACGTTATAATGAAAAACTGTTTTTT	CASSIGDRRYNEKLFF
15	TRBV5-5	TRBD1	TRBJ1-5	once	TGTGCCAGCAGCTTAGTGGACAGGGGGCATCAGCCCCAGCATTTT	CASSLVDRGHQPQHF
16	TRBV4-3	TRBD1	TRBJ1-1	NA	TGCGCCAGCAGCCATACATTGGACAGGGGATACACTGAAGCTTTCTTT	CASSHTLDRGYTEAFF
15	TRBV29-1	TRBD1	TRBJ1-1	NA	TGCTGCCCTGTCCTTGGGCAGGGGGAGAACACTGAAGCTTTCTTT	CCPVLGQGENTEAFF
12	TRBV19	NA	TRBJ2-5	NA	TGTGCCAGTAGTATGGGGGGGGCTACCCAGTACTTC	CASSMGGATQYF
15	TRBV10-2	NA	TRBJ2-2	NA	TGCGCCAGCAGTGTGGCCGGGGCGAACACCGGGGAGCTGTTTTTT	CASSVAGANTGELFF